These 3 T cell receptor beta chains share one sample of origin, sequenced in a study of T cells in tuberculosis. Time point denoted: new active TB diagnosis, blood taken before or within 7 days of starting treatment. The assay was immunoSEQ multiplex PCR, and TCRdb's table has in-frame clones only and misses some. The table shows some 31,000 clones, with 92% occurring only once. The starting material was PBMCs, obtained at tuberculosis diagnosis. These TCRs come from an adult with tuberculosis.

The gene calls are TRBV4-2 and TRBJ2-1, with TRBD1 as a possible D gene (5 bases). Looked up from germline, CDR1 is LGHNA and CDR2 is YNFKEQ. Trimming cost V 1 base and J 10 bases, with 14 bases left between them. This CDR3 contains 14 residues. The chain's CDR3 is CASSQVAGADEQFF. The CDR3 bases are TGTGCCAGCAGCCAAGTAGCTGGGGCGGACGAGCAGTTCTTC.

The chain uses TRBV27 and TRBJ2-7; perhaps TRBD1 as D (6 bases). Germline-derived CDR1 and CDR2 are MNHEY and SMNVEV (reference sequence). The CDR3 has 14 amino acids. Between the trimmed V and J ends, which lost 2 bases and 7 bases, there was a span of 15 bases. The CDR3 DNA reads TGTGCCAGCAGTTTAGACCAGGGGCTGCGGGAGCAGTACTTC. Translation: CASSLDQGLREQYF.

The CDR3 here is CASSPAGDTTEAFF. The CDR3, as DNA: TGCGCCAGCAGCCCGGCGGGGGATACCACTGAAGCTTTCTTT. This chain links TRBV5-1 with TRBJ1-1, with a possible D match to TRBD1 (5 bases). Germline values: CDR1 SGHRS, CDR2 YFSETQ. This CDR3 is 14 amino acids long. The ends were cut back, 4 bases at V and 4 bases at J, with 14 bases in the middle.